Listed here are 16 T cell receptor beta chains from one sample, sequenced in a study of siplizumab effects on memory and regulatory T cells. Sequenced by immunoSEQ multiplex PCR; TCRdb stores in-frame clones only, minus some. The table includes 95,000 to 100,000 clones, approximately 91% detected once. The sequencing sample was made of non-Treg CD4+ T cells sorted from blood. The receptor set was obtained from a human donor in good health.

This clone was recorded only once. The junction departs from germline at one end; a sequencing error may be responsible. This chain links TRBV19 with TRBJ2-5; tentatively, D is TRBD1 or TRBD2 (6 bases each). Germline V lookup: CDR1 LNHDA, CDR2 SQIVND (reference sequence). The CDR3 is made up of 14 amino acids. CDR3 residues: CASKVRGAMETQYF. The CDR3 bases are TGTGCAAGTAAAGTAAGGGGGGCGATGGAGACCCAGTACTTC. The full variable domain, its missing parts supplied by reference TRBV19 and TRBJ2-5, is DGGITQSPKYLFRKEGQNVTLSCEQNLNHDAMYWYRQDPGQGLRLIYYSQIVNDFQKGDIAEGYSVSREKKESFPLTVTSAQKNPTAFYLCASKVRGAMETQYFGPGTRLLVL.

The CDR3 loop reads CASSKAGRGTTDTQYF. DNA of the CDR3: TGTGCCAGCAGCAAAGCGGGCAGAGGGACCACAGATACGCAGTATTTT. The chain carries TRBV21-1 and TRBJ2-3. TRBV21-1 is designated a pseudogene. This CDR3 has 16 amino acids.

The chain recombines TRBV6-1 with TRBJ1-3; D unclear. With 6 bases removed from V and 0 bases from J, the gap between germline ends came to 12 bases. The length of the CDR3 is 15 residues. Germline loops: CDR1 MNHNS, CDR2 SASEGT. The chain's CDR3 is CASRSELYSGNTIYF. CDR3 DNA: TGTGCCAGCAGATCAGAGCTCTACTCTGGAAACACCATATATTTT.

The V and J genes are TRBV13 and TRBJ2-5; no clear D gene. The CDR3 is made up of 14 amino acids. Germline values: CDR1 PRHDT, CDR2 FYEKMQ (reference sequence). The V end lost 5 bases, the J end lost 5 bases, and 15 bases lay between the germline ends. CDR3 in DNA: TGTGCCAGCAGCCACGGACGGTCCCCGGAGACCCAGTACTTC. Translating it yields CASSHGRSPETQYF. Using reference TRBV13 and TRBJ2-5 for the parts outside the CDR3, the full variable domain is AAGVIQSPRHLIKEKRETATLKCYPIPRHDTVYWYQQGPGQDPQFLISFYEKMQSDKGSIPDRFSAQQFSDYHSELNMSSLELGDSALYFCASSHGRSPETQYFGPGTRLLVL.

The CDR3 protein is CASSPTGKGKLFF. As DNA, the CDR3 is TGTGCCAGCAGCCCGACAGGGAAGGGAAAACTGTTTTTT. The chain combines TRBV5-4 with TRBJ1-4; 7 nucleotides line up with TRBD1. This CDR3 is 13 amino acids long. V lost 4 bases, J lost 10 bases, and 7 bases stayed unmatched. Germline CDR1 is SGHNT and CDR2 is YYREEE (reference sequence).

The J gene is TRBJ1-2, the V gene TRBV14; TRBD1 is a possible D gene (5 bases). Germline V lookup: CDR1 SGHDN, CDR2 FVKESK. Trimming took 2 bases from V and 8 from J, leaving 15 bases between them. The CDR3 length is 14 residues. In nucleotides, the CDR3 is TGTGCCAGCAGCCAACCAGCGGGGGTCGGGGGCTACACCTTC. Translating it yields CASSQPAGVGGYTF. Together with reference TRBV14 and TRBJ1-2, the CDR3 gives the full variable domain: EAGVTQFPSHSVIEKGQTVTLRCDPISGHDNLYWYRRVMGKEIKFLLHFVKESKQDESGMPNNRFLAERTGGTYSTLKVQPAELEDSGVYFCASSQPAGVGGYTFGSGTRLTVV.

The chain joins TRBV15 to TRBJ2-4; possible D gene TRBD2, 7 bases. Trimming removed 3 bases at V and 8 bases at J, with 14 bases between. The CDR3 has 14 residues. Germline-derived CDR1 and CDR2 are LNHNV and YYDKDF (reference sequence). CDR3 DNA: TGTGCCACCAGCAGGCAGGGGAGGGGGGACATTCAGTACTTC. Protein sequence: CATSRQGRGDIQYF.

The V and J genes are TRBV12-5 and TRBJ2-7, with 10 bases that match TRBD1. Germline V gene lookup returns CDR1 LGHNT and CDR2 FRNRAP. Trimming at V came to 6 bases and at J to 6 bases, leaving 8 bases not matched to a gene. The CDR3 has 14 amino acids. CDR3 coding DNA: TGTGCTAGTGGGAGGCCGGGACAGGGGATCGAGCAGTACTTC. Encoded protein: CASGRPGQGIEQYF.

The chain has TRBV29-1 and TRBJ2-7, with no clear D. Trimming cost V 5 bases and J 6 bases, with 11 bases left between them. This CDR3 is 11 amino acids long. Germline CDR1 and CDR2: SQVTM and ANQGSEA. The CDR3 reads CSVMQLREQYF. In nucleotides, the CDR3 is TGCAGCGTTATGCAGCTCCGCGAGCAGTACTTC.

The genes are TRBV5-1 and TRBJ2-1, with 13 bases identical to TRBD2. V shed 4 bases and J 0 bases; nucleotides not matched to a gene: 19. This CDR3 region has 22 residues. Germline V lookup: CDR1 SGHRS, CDR2 YFSETQ. The CDR3 is CASSRRPLAGGPMLNSYNEQFF. The CDR3 nucleotides read TGCGCCAGCAGCCGGCGGCCACTAGCGGGAGGGCCGATGCTGAACTCCTACAATGAGCAGTTCTTC. Combining the CDR3 with reference TRBV5-1 and TRBJ2-1 gives the whole variable domain KAGVTQTPRYLIKTRGQQVTLSCSPISGHRSVSWYQQTPGQGLQFLFEYFSETQRNKGNFPGRFSGRQFSNSRSEMNVSTLELGDSALYLCASSRRPLAGGPMLNSYNEQFFGPGTRLTVL.

This chain connects TRBV5-1 to TRBJ2-7; TRBD1 or TRBD2 may be the D gene (6 bases each). Germline CDR1 is SGHRS and CDR2 is YFSETQ. This CDR3 comprises 13 residues. The V gene lost 3 bases and the J gene lost 13 bases, with 20 bases spanning the gap. CDR3 sequence: CASSWAVGGRLYF. The CDR3 DNA is TGCGCCAGCAGCTGGGCGGTCGGGGGCAGGCTATACTTC.

The chain links TRBV2 to TRBJ2-5, with 8 bases identical to TRBD1. The CDR3 is 16 residues long. Germline-derived CDR1 and CDR2 are SNHLY and FYNNEI. The V gene end was trimmed by 1 base and the J gene end by 1 base; junction bases not matched to a gene: 5. DNA of the CDR3: TGTGCCAGCAGTGAAGTCCGACAGGGGAGCCAAGAGACCCAGTACTTC. Translating gives CASSEVRQGSQETQYF.

V is TRBV7-3 and J is TRBJ1-1; the match to TRBD1 covers 7 bases. The junction had 13 bases not matched to a gene; V was cut back by 2 bases and J by 1 base. The CDR3 is 18 residues long. Per the germline V gene, CDR1 is SGHTA and CDR2 is FQGTGA. The CDR3 DNA sequence: TGTGCCAGCAGCTTACCCATCTGGAGGGGGCGGGGGAACACTGAAGCTTTCTTT. Translation gives CASSLPIWRGRGNTEAFF.

The chain recombines TRBV7-9 with TRBJ1-4; no reliable D call. The CDR3 sequence is 14 residues long. From germline, CDR1 is SEHNR and CDR2 FQNEAQ (reference sequence). V was cut by 1 base and J by 8 bases, with 11 bases left in between. The CDR3 bases are TGTGCCAGCAGCTTAGACCTGAGTGGGGAAAAACTGTTTTTT. Protein product: CASSLDLSGEKLFF.

V usage is TRBV7-9 and J usage is TRBJ1-4; 10 bases align to TRBD1. The length of the CDR3 is 15 residues. Unmatched junction bases numbered 4, after V lost 4 bases and J lost 5 bases. Per germline, CDR1 SEHNR and CDR2 FQNEAQ (reference sequence). The CDR3 loop reads CASSWTGGRNEKLFF. The CDR3 coding sequence is TGTGCCAGCAGCTGGACAGGGGGTCGAAATGAAAAACTGTTTTTT.

This clone appeared once. The rearrangement links TRBV10-1 to TRBJ1-5; 7 bases match TRBD1. V shed 11 bases and J 4 bases; nucleotides not matched to a gene: 11. The CDR3 length is 14 residues. CDR1 WNHNN and CDR2 SYGVQD come from the germline V gene (reference sequence). In DNA, the CDR3 is TGCGCCCCCCGAGAGGGGGCGCGAAATCAGCCCCAGCATTTT. Its protein product is CAPREGARNQPQHF.